This T cell receptor beta chain was profiled in a study of T cell clonality in common variable immunodeficiency. TCRdb keeps only in-frame clones here, not all; method: immunoSEQ multiplex PCR. The sample has 25,000 to 40,000 clones, none seen only once. The study, taken as a whole, reports: What drives increased CVID clonality needs T cell subpopulation sequencing. Compared with controls, CVID subjects had fewer shared TCRbeta clones. TCRbeta clonality was increased in CVID versus healthy controls. Repertoire-complication correlations in CVID were limited by patient heterogeneity.

This clone was observed many times. Its specificity is unknown. The missing CDR3 end, 3 residues past where the read stops, is filled in from the germline J gene. The germline V gene encodes CDR1 DFQATT and CDR2 SNEGSKA (reference sequence). The ends lost 7 bases at V and 1 base at J; junction bases unmatched: 12. There are 17 residues in the CDR3. Sequenced material: peripheral blood mononuclear cells. The TCR sequence derives from a person aged 18 to 70 in good health. The V gene is TRBV20-1, the J gene TRBJ2-6; 8 bases align to TRBD1. The CDR3 bases that were read are TGCAGTGTTCGGGGCCGGACAGGGTGGTCTGGGGCCAACGTC. Translating it yields CSVRGRTGWSGANV. The full CDR3 is CSVRGRTGWSGANVLTF.